This T cell receptor (beta chain) was obtained from a study of blood T cells in healthy people across ages. With regard to this clonotype: The antigen is unknown.

Study-wide results and limits: Comparison with aged donors showed that long-lived donors had more naive CD4+ cells and higher diversity.

V was cut by 6 bases and J by 1 base, with 15 bases left in between. The CDR3 sequence is 15 residues long. Germline CDR1 and CDR2: SGHVS and FQNEAQ. Using a J-beta primer mix together with a sample-barcoded 5' primer, a second PCR was run for 7 to 11 cycles. One entry per CDR3 protein, called by TCRdb with MiXCR from the 5' RACE reads. The top ten hold about 3.8% of the sample, which has roughly 1.5 million distinct CDR3 sequences, 42% seen once. Researchers report isolating at least 7 million PBMCs per sample. The clonotype comes from a woman between 18 and 29 years old in good health. V gene TRBV7-8 combines with J gene TRBJ1-2, with D tentatively TRBD1 (6 bases). The sample taken for sequencing was blood. The CDR3 nucleotides read TGTGCCAGCAGTATGGACAGCGCCAATAACTATGGCTACACCTTC. Translating gives CASSMDSANNYGYTF.